The subject of this entry is one T cell receptor (beta chain). The data are from a study of blood T cell repertoires in COVID-19. Whole-study context: Researchers got acute and convalescent COVID-19 samples from the United States, Italy and Spain.

Produced via immunoSEQ multiplex PCR; TCRdb's table is partial and in-frame only. The sample comprises 120,000 to 150,000 clones, roughly 80% of which are singletons, and approximately 1.6% rests with the top ten. The V segment lost 6 bases and the J segment 5 bases; nucleotides outside the gene matches: 2. CDR1 is LNHDA, CDR2 SQIVND, per germline (reference sequence). This CDR3 is 14 amino acids long. Enrolled through a virtual design, the participants were between roughly 18 and 100 years of age and came from 24 US areas. Donors were grouped by their self-reported clinical history. Exposed enrollees encountered a COVID-19 case at some point within 2 weeks before study entry.

The specimen sequenced was PBMCs or T cells enriched from blood (not recorded which). The chain combines TRBV19 with TRBJ1-3, with TRBD1 matching 12 bases. The receptor comes from a young woman who had been exposed to COVID-19. This CDR3 reads CASRGQGARNTIYF. The CDR3 nucleotides read TGTGCCAGTAGGGGACAGGGGGCACGAAACACCATATATTTT.